The 21 T cell receptor beta chains below were found in one sample sequenced in a study of cytomegalovirus exposure and HLA in healthy donors. 13 Jbeta primers and 60 Vbeta primers were used for the PCR. The repertoire was sequenced with immunoSEQ multiplex PCR; TCRdb's copy has only in-frame clones and lacks some. Of 90,000 to 120,000 clones in the sample, 70% to 80% were seen once. The specimen was PBMCs. These receptors were obtained from a man aged 18 to 30 in good health and CMV-seronegative.

The chain carries TRBV5-6 and TRBJ1-5; D remains ambiguous. CDR3 length: 15 residues. CDR1 SGHDT and CDR2 YYEEEE come from the germline V gene. Trimming removed 1 base at V and 4 bases at J, with 12 bases between. The CDR3 loop is CASSLSAPGNQPQHF. DNA of the CDR3: TGTGCCAGCAGCTTGTCCGCTCCGGGGAATCAGCCCCAGCATTTT.

The chain joins TRBV10-2 to TRBJ2-5, with 11 bases matching TRBD2. The CDR3 sequence is 15 residues long. Per germline, CDR1 WSHSY and CDR2 SAAADI. V lost 2 bases, J lost 4 bases, and 3 bases stayed unmatched. In nucleotides, the CDR3 is TGCGCCAGCAGTGAGACTAGCGGGGGAGTAGAGACCCAGTACTTC. Its translation: CASSETSGGVETQYF.

The chain couples TRBV9 to TRBJ2-5; D gene unclear. Germline loops: CDR1 SGDLS, CDR2 YYNGEE. The V and J ends lost 4 bases and 0 bases respectively, with 16 bases between them. The CDR3 covers 16 residues. In DNA form, the CDR3 reads TGTGCCAGCAGCTCAAAAAGCACTCGGTACCAAGAGACCCAGTACTTC. This encodes CASSSKSTRYQETQYF.

The chain joins TRBV2 to TRBJ1-1; 9 bases are shared with TRBD1. Germline-derived CDR1 and CDR2 are SNHLY and FYNNEI. The CDR3 runs to 15 residues. After removal of 6 bases from V and 4 bases from J, the junction contained 9 bases not matched to a gene. This CDR3 is CASRRTGGPPTEAFF. The CDR3 nucleotides are TGTGCCAGCAGGAGAACAGGGGGCCCCCCCACTGAAGCTTTCTTT.

This CDR3 reads CASSPQGQNEKLFF. CDR3 bases: TGTGCCAGCAGCCCCCAGGGCCAAAATGAAAAACTGTTTTTT. This chain links TRBV7-2 with TRBJ1-4; tentatively, D is TRBD1 (5 bases). Germline V CDR1 and CDR2: SGHTA, FQGNSA. CDR3 size: 14 residues. The germline V and J ends were trimmed by 5 bases and 5 bases, with 12 bases remaining between them. Full variable domain (outside the CDR3, taken from reference TRBV7-2 and TRBJ1-4): GAGVSQSPSNKVTEKGKDVELRCDPISGHTALYWYRQSLGQGLEFLIYFQGNSAPDKSGLPSDRFSAERTGGSVSTLTIQRTQQEDSAVYLCASSPQGQNEKLFFGSGTQLSVL.

The chain uses TRBV6-1 and TRBJ2-4, with 7 bases that match TRBD2. The germline gives CDR1 MNHNS, CDR2 SASEGT. Trimming took 1 base from V and 7 from J; bases not matched to a gene: 13. The CDR3 is 17 residues long. This CDR3 reads CASSEGGGLGRINIQYF. CDR3 nucleotide sequence: TGTGCCAGCAGTGAAGGGGGGGGGTTGGGCCGGATTAACATTCAGTACTTC.

The genes are TRBV7-3 and TRBJ1-2; perhaps TRBD1 as D (6 bases). Germline-derived CDR1 and CDR2 are SGHTA and FQGTGA. V lost 4 bases to trimming and J lost 1 base, with 13 bases between them. The CDR3 contains 15 residues. CDR3 region: CASSSSGTSNYGYTF. The DNA for the CDR3 is TGTGCCAGCAGCTCCTCCGGGACAAGTAACTATGGCTACACCTTC.

The chain carries TRBV9 and TRBJ1-2; weak D call: TRBD1 (5 bases). Germline lookup yields CDR1 SGDLS and CDR2 YYNGEE. Trimming pared 1 base from V and 6 bases from J, leaving 19 bases between. CDR3 length: 16 residues. CDR3 loop: CASSVLGPHDINGYTF. The CDR3 DNA reads as TGTGCCAGCAGCGTATTGGGGCCCCACGATATAAATGGCTACACCTTC.

The CDR3 coding sequence is TGTGTCCCTAAAGCGACGGACACTGAAGCTTTCTTT. Its translation: CVPKATDTEAFF. The genes are TRBV7-9 and TRBJ1-1; D not certain. The CDR3 has 12 residues. Per the germline V gene, CDR1 is SEHNR and CDR2 is FQNEAQ (reference sequence).

This chain links TRBV21-1 with TRBJ2-3; the table calls TRBD2, which could not be checked here. TRBV21-1 is deemed a pseudogene. The CDR3 is 14 amino acids. CDR3 sequence reads: CASSKSSGIDTQYF. The CDR3, as DNA: TGTGCCAGCAGCAAGTCCAGCGGGATAGATACGCAGTATTTT.

The V gene is TRBV30, the J gene TRBJ2-7; a possible D gene is TRBD2 (5 bases). Deletions cut 3 bases from V and 3 bases from J, with 15 bases between. There are 14 residues in the CDR3. Germline V lookup: CDR1 GTSNPN, CDR2 SVGIG (reference sequence). The CDR3 coding sequence is TGTGCCTGGAGGGCCCAGCGGCCAATCTACGAGCAGTACTTC. Translating gives CAWRAQRPIYEQYF.

This clone was counted a few times. This chain connects TRBV19 to TRBJ2-6; D not certain. Germline V lookup: CDR1 LNHDA, CDR2 SQIVND (reference sequence). V shed 5 bases and J shed 0 bases, with 11 bases lying between them. There are 16 residues in the CDR3. The CDR3 DNA reads TGTGCCAGTAGTCTATTCCCCTCCTCTGGGGCCAACGTCCTGACTTTC. It is translated as CASSLFPSSGANVLTF.

The rearrangement uses TRBV18 and TRBJ1-6, with D perhaps TRBD1 (6 bases). The V gene's germline CDR1 is KGHSH and CDR2 LQKENI. The CDR3 has 17 residues. V was shortened by 3 bases and J by 8 bases, with 20 bases between the two germline ends. Here the CDR3 reads CASSPRQGQRRDSPLHF. CDR3 DNA sequence: TGTGCCAGCTCACCTAGGCAGGGACAAAGACGGGATTCACCCCTCCACTTT.

There are a few counts of this clone. This chain connects TRBV28 to TRBJ1-1, with 9 positions matching TRBD1. This CDR3 has 14 amino acids. Germline trimming cut 6 bases from V and 3 bases from J; bases unmatched to any gene: 5. CDR1 is MDHEN, CDR2 SYDVKM, per germline. The CDR3 reads CASRGQGGDTEAFF. The DNA of the CDR3 is TGTGCCAGCAGGGGACAGGGAGGGGACACTGAAGCTTTCTTT.

The chain is built from TRBV27 and TRBJ1-2; D call uncertain. From germline, CDR1 is MNHEY and CDR2 SMNVEV (reference sequence). V lost 0 bases and J 7 bases, leaving 12 bases between the germline ends. The CDR3 contains 14 residues. CDR3 DNA sequence: TGTGCCAGCAGTTTATCGCCGGGTTGGAGTGGCTACACCTTC. Its protein product is CASSLSPGWSGYTF.

This clone came up once. The J gene is TRBJ1-2, the V gene TRBV6-1; 7 nucleotides align to TRBD1. The germline V gene has CDR1 MNHNS and CDR2 SASEGT. J lost 4 bases, V lost 1 base, and 6 bases had no gene match. CDR3 length: 15 amino acids. DNA for the CDR3: TGTGCCAGCAGTGAAGGGACAGGCGCCGTCTATGGCTACACCTTC. Translation gives CASSEGTGAVYGYTF.

The chain couples TRBV2 to TRBJ2-1; TRBD2 matches 7 bases. The V gene end was trimmed by 6 bases and the J gene end by 7 bases; junction bases not matched to a gene: 12. This CDR3 spans 15 amino acids. Germline CDR1 is SNHLY and CDR2 is FYNNEI. CDR3 loop: CASRWGGWTGNEQFF. The CDR3 coding sequence is TGTGCCAGCAGATGGGGGGGGTGGACTGGGAATGAGCAGTTCTTC.

V usage is TRBV4-1 and J usage is TRBJ2-5; perhaps TRBD2 as D (5 bases). Germline lookup yields CDR1 MGHRA and CDR2 YSYEKL. V shed 4 bases and J shed 5 bases, with 11 bases lying between them. The CDR3 extends over 13 amino acids. CDR3 bases: TGCGCCAGCAGCCGAGATGAGCGGGAGACCCAGTACTTC. Protein sequence: CASSRDERETQYF.

The V gene is TRBV19, the J gene TRBJ2-2; D might be TRBD1 (5 bases). Trimming took off 7 bases at V and 5 bases at J, with 14 bases between the two ends. Germline V gene lookup returns CDR1 LNHDA and CDR2 SQIVND (reference sequence). The CDR3 contains 14 residues. The DNA of the CDR3 is TGTGCCAGTACCGTGACAGATACGACCGGGGAGCTGTTTTTT. As protein: CASTVTDTTGELFF.

The chain carries TRBV7-6 and TRBJ1-2, with a weak D call TRBD1 (5 bases). CDR1 SGHVS and CDR2 FNYEAQ come from the germline V gene. This CDR3 region has 13 residues. V lost 1 base and J lost 8, with 11 bases in between. CDR3 DNA: TGTGCCAGCAGCTTAGGGCAGGGATTCGGCTACACCTTC. Translation: CASSLGQGFGYTF.

The genes are TRBV10-1 and TRBJ2-7, with D possibly TRBD1 on 6 matching bases. Per the germline V gene, CDR1 is WNHNN and CDR2 is SYGVQD (reference sequence). The germline V and J ends were trimmed by 6 bases and 6 bases, with 12 bases remaining between them. This CDR3 region has 12 residues. CDR3 in amino acids: CASRNRVGEQYF. In DNA, the CDR3 is TGCGCCAGCAGAAACAGGGTAGGCGAGCAGTACTTC.